Following are 29 T cell receptor beta chains from one sample sequenced in a study of T cells after yellow fever vaccination. MiXCR, applied by TCRdb to the 5' RACE reads, yields one record per CDR3 protein. The table lists around 320,000 distinct CDR3 sequences, approximately 4% of them singletons. The input for sequencing was PBMCs, taken 15 days after the yellow fever booster vaccination. These receptors were collected from a man aged 18 to 29 who received the YFV17D yellow fever vaccine.

This clonotype was seen only a few times. CDR3 amino acids: CASSITGLQRGANVLTF. Here the CDR3 DNA reads TGTGCCAGTAGTATAACAGGTCTCCAAAGAGGGGCCAACGTCCTGACTTTC. The chain combines TRBV19 with TRBJ2-6; possible D gene TRBD1, 5 bases. V lost 2 bases, J lost 4 bases, and 15 bases lay in between. The CDR3 is 17 amino acids. CDR1 and CDR2 from the germline V gene are LNHDA and SQIVND (reference sequence). Based on the CDR3 plus reference TRBV19 and TRBJ2-6, the full variable domain is DGGITQSPKYLFRKEGQNVTLSCEQNLNHDAMYWYRQDPGQGLRLIYYSQIVNDFQKGDIAEGYSVSREKKESFPLTVTSAQKNPTAFYLCASSITGLQRGANVLTFGAGSRLTVL.

The table lists this clonotype with a few counts. The genes are TRBV7-6 and TRBJ1-6; 7 bases match TRBD1. V shed 6 bases, J shed 6 bases, and the junction held 8 bases outside the gene matches. The CDR3 loop spans 15 amino acids. Germline values: CDR1 SGHVS, CDR2 FNYEAQ. CDR3 coding DNA: TGTGCCAGCAGGTCTCACTCAGGGGGTAATTCACCCCTCCACTTT. This encodes CASRSHSGGNSPLHF.

This clonotype showed up just a few times. The genes are TRBV30 and TRBJ2-1; possibly TRBD2 for D (7 bases). CDR1 and CDR2 from the germline V gene are GTSNPN and SVGIG (reference sequence). This CDR3 has 12 amino acids. Trimming removed 3 bases at V and 8 bases at J, with 11 bases between. This chain's CDR3 is CAWSGGLDEQFF. The CDR3 nucleotides read TGTGCCTGGAGCGGGGGGCTTGATGAGCAGTTCTTC.

This clonotype was seen at least ten times. This chain uses TRBV20-1 with TRBJ1-3; D possibly corresponds to TRBD1 (5 bases). CDR1 and CDR2 from the germline V gene are DFQATT and SNEGSKA (reference sequence). The CDR3 has 13 amino acids. V was shortened by 6 bases and J by 2 bases, with 11 bases between the two germline ends. CDR3 protein: CSAARGPGNTIYF. The CDR3 nucleotides read TGCAGTGCGGCTCGGGGCCCTGGAAACACCATATATTTT.

Many counts were recorded for this clonotype. The CDR3 DNA sequence: TGTGCCAGCAGCCCCTACGACAGGGGCTACTCCTATAATTCACCCCTCCACTTT. Its protein product is CASSPYDRGYSYNSPLHF. The rearrangement joins TRBV28 to TRBJ1-6; TRBD1 matches 8 bases. The CDR3 extends over 18 amino acids. Germline trimming cut 6 bases from V and 0 bases from J; bases unmatched to any gene: 10. The V gene's germline CDR1 is MDHEN and CDR2 SYDVKM.

CDR3 sequence reads: CASSLAEGVGEAFF. CDR3 nucleotides: TGCGCCAGCAGCTTGGCCGAAGGGGTGGGTGAAGCTTTCTTT. The chain employs TRBV5-1 and TRBJ1-1; possibly TRBD1 for D (5 bases). The CDR3 is made up of 14 amino acids. Between the trimmed V and J ends, which lost 0 bases and 7 bases, there was a span of 13 bases. CDR1 is SGHRS, CDR2 YFSETQ, per germline. The variable domain in full, completed from reference TRBV5-1 and TRBJ1-1, reads KAGVTQTPRYLIKTRGQQVTLSCSPISGHRSVSWYQQTPGQGLQFLFEYFSETQRNKGNFPGRFSGRQFSNSRSEMNVSTLELGDSALYLCASSLAEGVGEAFFGQGTRLTVV.

This clonotype was picked up a small number of times. The V call is TRBV6-5, the J call TRBJ1-1; 8 nucleotides match TRBD1. The CDR3 has 14 amino acids. Trimming took 5 bases from V and 4 from J; bases not matched to a gene: 6. Germline CDR1 reads MNHEY; CDR2 reads SVGAGI. The CDR3 bases are TGTGCCAGCAGTATCCGGACAGGGTTCACTGAAGCTTTCTTT. It encodes CASSIRTGFTEAFF.

This clonotype showed up just a few times. The gene calls are TRBV20-1 and TRBJ1-2; the D is unclear. Germline V CDR1 and CDR2: DFQATT, SNEGSKA (reference sequence). The CDR3 contains 15 residues. Trimming pared 0 bases from V and 4 bases from J, leaving 15 bases between. The CDR3 nucleotides read TGCAGTGCTAGAGACCCGGGCGGCTTCCCCTATGGCTACACCTTC. Translating gives CSARDPGGFPYGYTF.

In its sample, this clonotype was seen many times. The rearrangement joins TRBV7-8 to TRBJ2-1, with 11 bases lining up with TRBD2. CDR1 and CDR2 from the germline V gene are SGHVS and FQNEAQ. The junction had 0 bases not matched to a gene; V was cut back by 6 bases and J by 5 bases. This CDR3 has 13 residues. Written as DNA, the CDR3 is TGTGCCAGCAGGACTAGCGGGAACAATGAGCAGTTCTTC. Protein: CASRTSGNNEQFF.

The sample holds many counts of this clonotype. The chain links TRBV10-3 to TRBJ2-7; D not resolved. This CDR3 has 12 residues. V shed 6 bases and J shed 3 bases, with 9 bases lying between them. The germline V gene encodes CDR1 ENHRY and CDR2 SYGVKD. DNA of the CDR3: TGTGCCATCAGCGGTCCGGGCTACGAGCAGTACTTC. It encodes CAISGPGYEQYF.

This clonotype has a count of ten or more. The rearrangement joins TRBV5-1 to TRBJ2-5; tentatively, D is TRBD2 (6 bases). V was cut by 4 bases and J by 5 bases, with 15 bases left in between. The CDR3 consists of 14 residues. CDR1 SGHRS and CDR2 YFSETQ come from the germline V gene. This CDR3 is CASSVDYRGETQYF. The CDR3 DNA is TGCGCCAGCAGCGTGGACTACCGGGGGGAGACCCAGTACTTC.

This clonotype was seen a few times. The chain has TRBV4-2 and TRBJ1-2; D call uncertain. The CDR3 consists of 15 residues. V shed 1 base and J shed 2 bases, with 11 bases lying between them. Germline CDR1 and CDR2: LGHNA and YNFKEQ. CDR3 bases: TGTGCCAGCAGCCAAGCCCGTGTCCAGAACTATGGCTACACCTTC. Protein sequence: CASSQARVQNYGYTF.

The chain employs TRBV7-2 and TRBJ2-1; 9 bases fit TRBD2. CDR1 and CDR2 from the germline V gene are SGHTA and FQGNSA. Losses at the gene ends were 7 bases for V and 12 bases for J; bases not matched to a gene: 16. CDR3 length: 15 residues. The CDR3 DNA is TGTGCCAGCACCGACGGAAGCGGGGGGATCCGAGGGCAGTTCTTC. This codes for CASTDGSGGIRGQFF. Full variable domain (outside the CDR3, taken from reference TRBV7-2 and TRBJ2-1): GAGVSQSPSNKVTEKGKDVELRCDPISGHTALYWYRQSLGQGLEFLIYFQGNSAPDKSGLPSDRFSAERTGGSVSTLTIQRTQQEDSAVYLCASTDGSGGIRGQFFGPGTRLTVL.

The table lists this clonotype with a few counts. The chain has TRBV20-1 and TRBJ2-7; D gene uncertain. Germline CDR1 reads DFQATT; CDR2 reads SNEGSKA (reference sequence). The CDR3 length is 14 residues. Trimming removed 2 bases at V and 2 bases at J, with 13 bases between. CDR3 sequence: CSARWRIDPYEQYF. The CDR3 DNA sequence: TGCAGTGCTAGATGGCGGATCGACCCCTACGAGCAGTACTTC.

The sample holds a few counts of this clonotype. Lacking the conserved final phenylalanine or tryptophan, this CDR3 likely reflects a read error. The chain is built from TRBV28 and TRBJ1-2; TRBD1 matches 7 bases. With 6 bases clipped from V and 3 bases from J, the junction kept 4 bases outside the gene matches. The germline gives CDR1 MDHEN, CDR2 SYDVKM. The CDR3 length is 13 residues. In DNA form, the CDR3 reads TGTGCCAGCAGCTCCGGACAGGACTATGGCTACACCTTA. Residues: CASSSGQDYGYTL.

This clonotype was detected many times. The rearrangement links TRBV7-2 to TRBJ2-2; 11 nucleotides match TRBD2. The junction had 7 bases not matched to a gene; V was cut back by 7 bases and J by 3 bases. The CDR3 has 16 amino acids. The germline V gene has CDR1 SGHTA and CDR2 FQGNSA. The CDR3 region has the DNA TGTGCCAGCATCATAGCGGGGGGGCGGTACACCGGGGAGCTGTTTTTT. Translating it yields CASIIAGGRYTGELFF.

This clonotype was detected a few times. V usage is TRBV10-3 and J usage is TRBJ2-1; TRBD2 aligns across 7 bases. There are 13 residues in the CDR3. Germline V gene data show CDR1 as ENHRY and CDR2 as SYGVKD. V dropped 4 bases and J dropped 7; count of bases not matched to a gene: 4. CDR3 sequence (DNA): TGTGCCATCAGTGGACTAGCACTGAATGAGCAGTTCTTC. Its translation: CAISGLALNEQFF.

The V call is TRBV29-1, the J call TRBJ2-3; 9 bases align to TRBD2. CDR3 length equals 13 residues. Germline CDR1 reads SQVTM; CDR2 reads ANQGSEA. This chain's CDR3 is CSSTSGRTDTQYF. CDR3 DNA: TGCAGTTCGACTAGCGGACGCACAGATACGCAGTATTTT.

The CDR3 region has the DNA TGTGCCAGCAGCCTACAGGGGAGGCATGAAAAACTGTTTTTT. It translates to CASSLQGRHEKLFF. The chain combines TRBV5-4 with TRBJ1-4; 7 positions agree with TRBD1. J lost 6 bases, V lost 4 bases, and 6 bases had no gene match. From germline, CDR1 is SGHNT and CDR2 YYREEE (reference sequence). CDR3 length: 14 residues.

This clonotype was seen ten or more times. This rearrangement joins TRBV11-2 to TRBJ2-1; the match to TRBD2 covers 9 bases. The CDR3 is 16 residues long. The germline gives CDR1 SGHAT, CDR2 FQNNGV. Trimming at V came to 4 bases and at J to 3 bases, leaving 7 bases not matched to a gene. This chain's CDR3 is CASSSLAGPLYNEQFF. In nucleotides, the CDR3 is TGTGCCAGCAGCTCGCTAGCGGGGCCACTCTACAATGAGCAGTTCTTC.

This clonotype was recorded many times. The chain employs TRBV7-2 and TRBJ2-7; 11 bases are a match to TRBD2. CDR3 length: 15 amino acids. The J segment lost 2 bases and the V segment lost 5 bases, leaving 5 bases of the junction unmatched. Per germline, CDR1 SGHTA and CDR2 FQGNSA. CDR3 DNA sequence: TGTGCCAGCAGCCCACAACTAGCGGGGGCCTACGAGCAGTACTTC. This translates into CASSPQLAGAYEQYF.

This clonotype was seen at least ten times. The J gene is TRBJ1-2, the V gene TRBV4-3; 9 bases map to TRBD1. Trimming at V came to 1 base and at J to 4 bases, leaving 4 bases not matched to a gene. The CDR3 totals 15 residues. Germline V gene sequence: CDR1 LGHNA, CDR2 YSLEER. CDR3 DNA: TGCGCCAGCAGCCAAGGCATGGACAGGGGCTATGGCTACACCTTC. It encodes CASSQGMDRGYGYTF.

Many counts were recorded for this clonotype. The J gene is TRBJ1-1, the V gene TRBV11-1; D is unresolved. CDR1 and CDR2 from the germline V gene are SGHAT and FQDESV (reference sequence). Trimming removed 3 bases at V and 3 bases at J, with 11 bases between. CDR3 length equals 14 residues. The CDR3 region has the DNA TGTGCCAGCAGCTTTTTCCTTAGGGACACTGAAGCTTTCTTT. Translation: CASSFFLRDTEAFF.

This clonotype was detected a few times. This chain connects TRBV5-5 to TRBJ2-7; D possibly corresponds to TRBD1 (6 bases). The CDR3 covers 12 residues. V was cut by 4 bases and J by 5 bases, with 10 bases left in between. In germline, CDR1 is SGHKS, CDR2 YYEKEE (reference sequence). The CDR3 DNA reads TGTGCCAGCAGCCGCCAGGGGAACGAGCAGTACTTC. Translating gives CASSRQGNEQYF.

V is TRBV5-1 and J is TRBJ2-5; D tentatively fits TRBD1 or TRBD2 (6 bases each). Trimming removed 0 bases at V and 2 bases at J, with 11 bases between. The CDR3 extends over 15 amino acids. Germline CDR1 SGHRS, CDR2 YFSETQ. In DNA, the CDR3 is TGCGCCAGCAGCTTGGTGGGGGGCCCACAAGAGACCCAGTACTTC. It codes for CASSLVGGPQETQYF.

This clonotype was counted many times. This chain joins TRBV25-1 and TRBJ1-1; no clear D. V lost 1 base, J lost 3 bases, and 9 bases lay in between. The CDR3 loop spans 14 amino acids. Germline V lookup: CDR1 MGHDK, CDR2 SYGVNS. The CDR3 DNA follows: TGTGCCAGCAGTGAATTGGGGTCGGACACTGAAGCTTTCTTT. It encodes CASSELGSDTEAFF.

In this sample, this clonotype turned up many times. J is TRBJ2-3 and V is TRBV10-3; TRBD2 matches 7 bases. V shed 2 bases, J shed 0 bases, and the junction held 2 bases outside the gene matches. The CDR3 is 15 residues long. The germline gives CDR1 ENHRY, CDR2 SYGVKD. The chain's CDR3 is CAISEGAGSTDTQYF. The DNA of the CDR3 is TGTGCCATCAGTGAGGGAGCGGGAAGCACAGATACGCAGTATTTT.

Remarks on this clonotype: A much larger clone differs from this one at a single base, so this may be a read error. This chain connects TRBV4-3 to TRBJ1-1; D unresolved. There are 13 residues in the CDR3. The germline V gene has CDR1 LGHNA and CDR2 YSLEER. Trimming removed 0 bases at V and 0 bases at J, with 2 bases between. CDR3 protein: CASSQELNTEAFF. For the CDR3, the DNA is TGCGCCAGCAGCCAAGAACTGAACACTGAAGCTTTCTTT.

The J gene is TRBJ2-2, the V gene TRBV29-1, with 8 nucleotides matching TRBD1. CDR1 and CDR2 from the germline V gene are SQVTM and ANQGSEA. The junction had 5 bases not matched to a gene; V was cut back by 5 bases and J by 6 bases. There are 13 residues in the CDR3. As DNA, the CDR3 is TGCAGCGTTTTGACAGGGGCGCCCGGGGAGCTGTTTTTT. The encoded protein is CSVLTGAPGELFF.